Below are 12 T cell receptor beta chains sequenced from a single sample in a study of Ad26.COV2.S vaccination and SARS-CoV-2 variants. Described treatment: 15 to 20 received Ad26.COV2.S at low or high dose, single or two shots; about 5 received placebo; per-sample allocation not given. The investigators took samples on day 63 after the first vaccine or placebo injection. TCRdb's copy holds only in-frame clones and misses some; the assay was immunoSEQ multiplex PCR. The sample carries roughly 700,000 clones, 89% recorded once. The source was peripheral blood, collected in a trial of Ad26.COV2.S vaccine versus placebo. The receptors derive from a person between 18 and 60 years old who received the Ad26.COV2.S COVID-19 vaccine or a placebo.

The chain joins TRBV30 to TRBJ2-7; 8 nucleotides agree with TRBD2. Unmatched junction bases numbered 0, after V lost 1 base and J lost 4 bases. Germline V gene data show CDR1 as GTSNPN and CDR2 as SVGIG (reference sequence). This CDR3 comprises 12 residues. CDR3 amino acids: CAWSERGYEQYF. The DNA for the CDR3 is TGTGCCTGGAGTGAGCGGGGGTACGAGCAGTACTTC.

The chain employs TRBV7-9 and TRBJ1-1; 7 bases fit TRBD1. Germline loops: CDR1 SEHNR, CDR2 FQNEAQ (reference sequence). With V trimmed by 3 bases and J by 4 bases, 5 bases remained unmatched. The CDR3 length is 14 residues. CDR3 protein: CASSLESGGTEAFF. CDR3 nucleotide sequence: TGTGCCAGCAGCTTGGAATCAGGGGGCACTGAAGCTTTCTTT.

The J gene is TRBJ1-5, the V gene TRBV30, with D unresolved. The V gene's germline CDR1 is GTSNPN and CDR2 SVGIG (reference sequence). This CDR3 comprises 12 residues. With 2 bases removed from V and 9 bases from J, the gap between germline ends came to 11 bases. DNA of the CDR3: TGTGCCTGGAGTACCGACGGATCGCCCCAGCATTTT. This gives the protein CAWSTDGSPQHF.

J is TRBJ1-3 and V is TRBV10-2; D possibly corresponds to TRBD1 (5 bases). The germline V and J ends were trimmed by 4 bases and 0 bases, with 7 bases remaining between them. The germline V gene encodes CDR1 WSHSY and CDR2 SAAADI. The length of the CDR3 is 14 residues. CDR3 nucleotides: TGCGCCAGCAGTGGGACATACTCTGGAAACACCATATATTTT. Translated: CASSGTYSGNTIYF.

This clone was seen just once. The V gene is TRBV5-6, the J gene TRBJ1-4; D is uncertain. Germline lookup yields CDR1 SGHDT and CDR2 YYEEEE. This CDR3 has 15 residues. V was clipped by 0 bases and J by 7 bases, with 13 bases between them. CDR3 coding DNA: TGTGCCAGCAGCTTGGGAAGGAAGGCCGGTGAAAAACTGTTTTTT. As protein: CASSLGRKAGEKLFF.

The CDR3 is CASSVAPGRWSYEQYF. The CDR3 DNA follows: TGTGCCAGCAGCGTAGCTCCCGGGAGATGGTCCTACGAGCAGTACTTC. The chain employs TRBV9 and TRBJ2-7; perhaps TRBD2 as D (6 bases). CDR1 and CDR2 (germline): SGDLS, YYNGEE. V lost 0 bases and J 1 base, leaving 14 bases between the germline ends. The CDR3 extends over 16 amino acids. Using reference TRBV9 and TRBJ2-7 for the parts outside the CDR3, the full variable domain is DSGVTQTPKHLITATGQRVTLRCSPRSGDLSVYWYQQSLDQGLQFLIQYYNGEERAKGNILERFSAQQFPDLHSELNLSSLELGDSALYFCASSVAPGRWSYEQYFGPGTRLTVT.

The rearrangement uses TRBV10-1 and TRBJ1-4; D uncertain. Germline CDR1 WNHNN, CDR2 SYGVQD (reference sequence). Trimming shortened V by 0 bases and J by 7 bases, and 9 bases separated the two germline ends. The CDR3 contains 14 residues. The CDR3 sequence: CASSESKGTEKLFF. In nucleotides, the CDR3 is TGCGCCAGCAGTGAGTCGAAGGGCACTGAAAAACTGTTTTTT.

The CDR3 sequence is CASSLRRATYEQYF. CDR3 bases: TGTGCCAGCAGCTTACGCAGGGCAACCTACGAGCAGTACTTC. The rearrangement links TRBV7-2 to TRBJ2-7; a weak D match, TRBD1 (5 bases). V shed 2 bases and J shed 2 bases, with 10 bases lying between them. Germline assignment: CDR1 SGHTA and CDR2 FQGNSA. The CDR3 is 14 amino acids.

The CDR3: CAWRKGTSGRTDTQYF. The DNA of the CDR3 is TGTGCCTGGAGAAAAGGGACTAGCGGGAGGACAGATACGCAGTATTTT. The gene calls are TRBV30 and TRBJ2-3; 15 bases line up with TRBD2. The CDR3 length is 16 residues. Germline V gene data show CDR1 as GTSNPN and CDR2 as SVGIG (reference sequence). V was clipped by 3 bases and J by 3 bases; unmatched bases: 4.

The chain combines TRBV14 with TRBJ1-3, with 11 bases aligning to TRBD1. Trimming cost V 4 bases and J 2 bases; bases outside gene matches: 1. Per the germline V gene, CDR1 is SGHDN and CDR2 is FVKESK. The CDR3 loop spans 15 amino acids. CDR3 protein: CASSRTGGTGNTIYF. In DNA form, the CDR3 reads TGTGCCAGCAGCCGGACAGGGGGCACTGGAAACACCATATATTTT.

The chain joins TRBV5-4 to TRBJ1-4; no reliable D call. The CDR3 sequence is 15 residues long. Germline values: CDR1 SGHNT, CDR2 YYREEE (reference sequence). V dropped 4 bases and J dropped 0 bases, with 10 bases sitting between them. DNA for the CDR3: TGTGCCAGCAGCCTTATGAGCGCAACTAATGAAAAACTGTTTTTT. Translated, it gives CASSLMSATNEKLFF.

The chain uses TRBV5-1 and TRBJ1-3; D is uncertain. The CDR3 runs to 15 residues. CDR1 is SGHRS and CDR2 is YFSETQ in the germline V gene. The V end lost 0 bases, the J end lost 0 bases, and 7 bases lay between the germline ends. The CDR3 DNA reads as TGCGCCAGCAGCTTGGGAGGCGACTCTGGAAACACCATATATTTT. Residues: CASSLGGDSGNTIYF.